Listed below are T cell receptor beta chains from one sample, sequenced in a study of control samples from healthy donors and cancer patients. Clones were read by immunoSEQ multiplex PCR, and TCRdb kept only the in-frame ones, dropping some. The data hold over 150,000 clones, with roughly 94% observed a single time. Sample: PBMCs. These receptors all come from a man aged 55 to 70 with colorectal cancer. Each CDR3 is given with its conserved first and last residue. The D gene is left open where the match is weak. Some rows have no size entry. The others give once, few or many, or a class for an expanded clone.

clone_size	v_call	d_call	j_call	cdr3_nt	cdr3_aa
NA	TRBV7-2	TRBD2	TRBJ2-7	TGTGCCAGCAGTTTATCTAGCGGGGGGTACGAGCAGTACTTC	CASSLSSGGYEQYF
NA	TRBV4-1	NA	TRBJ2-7	TGCGCCAGCAGCCAAGTGGGGGCCACGCCAGGTGAGCAGTACTTC	CASSQVGATPGEQYF
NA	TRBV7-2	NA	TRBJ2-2	TGTGCCAGCAGCTTAGGGACCGTCACCGGGGAGCTGTTTTTT	CASSLGTVTGELFF
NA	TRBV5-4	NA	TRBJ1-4	TGTGCCAGCAGCTCGATAGCGGGGGACGAAAAACTGTTTTTT	CASSSIAGDEKLFF
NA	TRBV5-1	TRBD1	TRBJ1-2	TGCGCCAGCAGTTGGACAGGATCTCCTGGCTACACCTTC	CASSWTGSPGYTF
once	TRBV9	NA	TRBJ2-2	TGTGCCAGCAGGCTAGAGGGGTCGAACACCGGGGAGCTGTTTTTT	CASRLEGSNTGELFF
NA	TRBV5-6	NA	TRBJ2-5	TGTGCCAGCAGCTTAATTACGGGAAGCCAAGAGACCCAGTACTTC	CASSLITGSQETQYF
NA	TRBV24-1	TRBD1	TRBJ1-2	TGTGCCACCAGTCAGGGACAGAACTATGGCTACACCTTC	CATSQGQNYGYTF
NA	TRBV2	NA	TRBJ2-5	TGTGCCAGCAGTGCCCTTCAGACCCAGTACTTC	CASSALQTQYF
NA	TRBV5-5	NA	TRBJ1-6	TGTGCCAGCAGCTGGGTCGGGGGCTATAATTCACCCCTCCACTTT	CASSWVGGYNSPLHF
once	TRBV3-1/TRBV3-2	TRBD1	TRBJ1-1	TGTGCCAGCAGCCCCCCCCACAGGGGGAGTACTGAAGCTTTCTTT	CASSPPHRGSTEAFF
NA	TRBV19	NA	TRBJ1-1	TGTGCCAGTAGTATAGATGTAAGGTTGAACACTGAAGCTTTCTTT	CASSIDVRLNTEAFF
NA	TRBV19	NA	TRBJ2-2	TGTGCCAGTCAACGGGGGCGGACCGGGAAGCTGTTTTTT	CASQRGRTGKLFF
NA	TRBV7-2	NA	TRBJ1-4	TGTGCCAGCAGCCTACAGGCCGATTTTAATGAAAAACTGTTTTTT	CASSLQADFNEKLFF
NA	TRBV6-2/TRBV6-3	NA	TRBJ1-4	TGTGCCAGCAGTTACTCGATCGGGGGAGCGGGTGAAAAACTGTTTTTT	CASSYSIGGAGEKLFF
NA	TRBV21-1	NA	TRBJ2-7	TGTGCCAGCAGCAAGATTAGGGGGACAGGGGGGCACGAGCAGTACTTC	CASSKIRGTGGHEQYF
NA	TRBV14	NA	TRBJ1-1	TGTGCCAGCAGCCAAGATCCTCCCGGGGAGCGGAACACTGAAGCTTTCTTT	CASSQDPPGERNTEAFF
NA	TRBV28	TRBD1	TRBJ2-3	TGTGCCAGCAGTTTACGGGCAGGGGGTGCAGATACGCAGTATTTT	CASSLRAGGADTQYF
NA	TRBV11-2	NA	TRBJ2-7	TGTGCCAGCAGCTTAGCCCCGGCTCCTTTGCATTTC	CASSLAPAPLHF
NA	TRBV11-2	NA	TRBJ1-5	TGTGCCAGCAGCTTACCGGGGCAGCCCCAGCATTTT	CASSLPGQPQHF
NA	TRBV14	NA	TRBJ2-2	TGTGCCAGCAGCCCTGGTAACACCGGGGAGCTGTTTTTT	CASSPGNTGELFF
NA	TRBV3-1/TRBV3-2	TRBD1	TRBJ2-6	TGTGCCAGCAGCCCCGGGACAGGGCAGTCTTTTAGTGGGGCCAACGTCCTGACTTTC	CASSPGTGQSFSGANVLTF
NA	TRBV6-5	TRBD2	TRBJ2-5	TGTGCCAGCAGGCCCTACCGGGACTACTCAGAGACCCAGTACTTC	CASRPYRDYSETQYF
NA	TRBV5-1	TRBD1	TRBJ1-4	TGCGCCAGCAGCCCGCAGACAGGGCAACTTGAAAAACTGTTTTTT	CASSPQTGQLEKLFF
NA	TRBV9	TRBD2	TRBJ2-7	TGTGCCAGCAGCGTAGGAACGGGGGGGACTGGATACGAGCAGTACTTC	CASSVGTGGTGYEQYF
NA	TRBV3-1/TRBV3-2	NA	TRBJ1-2	TGTGCCAGCAGCCCACAACACAGGATCCTTAACTATGGCTACACCTTC	CASSPQHRILNYGYTF
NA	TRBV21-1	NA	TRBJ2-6	TGTGCCAGCAGCAAAGCGGGTACACGCTCTGGGGCCAACGTCCTGACTTTC	CASSKAGTRSGANVLTF
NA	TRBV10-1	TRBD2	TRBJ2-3	TGCGCCAGCAGTCCGAACCTGGGGAGCGGGGGTAGCACAGATACGCAGTATTTT	CASSPNLGSGGSTDTQYF
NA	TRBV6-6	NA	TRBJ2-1	TGTGCCAGCAGTTCCAGACAGGCCGCCTCCTACAATGAGCAGTTCTTC	CASSSRQAASYNEQFF
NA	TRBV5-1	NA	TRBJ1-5	TGCGCCAGCAGCTTGGGGGGGGGAAATCAGCCCCAGCATTTT	CASSLGGGNQPQHF
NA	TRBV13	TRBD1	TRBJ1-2	TGTGCCAGCAGCTTCGGGGCAGGGGGAAACTATGGCTACACCTTC	CASSFGAGGNYGYTF
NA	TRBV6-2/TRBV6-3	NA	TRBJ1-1	TGTGCCAGCAGTTATCGTACGAACACTGAAGCTTTCTTT	CASSYRTNTEAFF
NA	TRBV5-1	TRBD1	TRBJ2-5	TGCGCCAGCAGCCGGACAGGGTGGGAGACCCAGTACTTC	CASSRTGWETQYF
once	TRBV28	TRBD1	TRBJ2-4	TGTGCCAGCAGCAGACAGGGCTTGGGAAACATTCAGTACTTC	CASSRQGLGNIQYF
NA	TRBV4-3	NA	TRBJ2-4	TGCGCCAGCAGCCATGGTATCGGCGGGCGTACGGCCAAAAACATTCAGTACTTC	CASSHGIGGRTAKNIQYF
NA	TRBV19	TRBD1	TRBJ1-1	TGTGCCACCAGTATGCTTACCCAGGGGGCAAGGACTGAAGCTTTCTTT	CATSMLTQGARTEAFF